A selection of T cell receptor beta chains follows, all from one sample in a study of blood T cell repertoires in COVID-19. Clones were read by immunoSEQ multiplex PCR, and TCRdb kept only the in-frame ones, dropping some. This table holds fewer than 100,000 clones, roughly 77% found once. The sample comprised peripheral blood. The source is a human donor in a cohort sampled during active COVID-19. The CDR3 runs from the conserved cysteine through the conserved F or W. The D gene is left open where the match is weak. The size entry is marked missing in some rows and otherwise reads once, few, many or a size class.

J	D	V	size	CDR3	DNA
TRBJ2-2	-	TRBV5-4	-	CASSRGQSNTGELFF	TGTGCCAGCAGCCGGGGACAATCGAACACCGGGGAGCTGTTTTTT
TRBJ2-5	-	TRBV3-1/TRBV3-2	-	CASSRSRETQYF	TGTGCCAGCAGCCGATCTCGGGAGACCCAGTACTTC
TRBJ2-7	TRBD2	TRBV10-3	-	CAISGRLIAGVGEQYF	TGTGCCATCAGTGGCCGGTTGATAGCGGGAGTGGGAGAGCAGTACTTC
TRBJ2-2	TRBD1	TRBV7-2	-	CASSRTGGSTGELFF	TGTGCCAGCAGCCGTACAGGGGGAAGCACCGGGGAGCTGTTTTTT
TRBJ1-1	-	TRBV3-1/TRBV3-2	-	CASRLTGNTEAFF	TGTGCCAGCAGACTCACAGGGAACACTGAAGCTTTCTTT
TRBJ2-1	TRBD2	TRBV5-4	-	CASSTGTSGSYNEQFF	TGTGCCAGCAGTACCGGGACTAGCGGGAGCTACAATGAGCAGTTCTTC
TRBJ2-1	TRBD1	TRBV9	-	CASSPTITQGTGKYNEQFF	TGTGCCAGCAGCCCCACCATTACCCAAGGGACAGGAAAATACAATGAGCAGTTCTTC
TRBJ1-5	-	TRBV7-9	-	CASSYPLMDTYSNQPQHF	TGTGCCAGCAGCTACCCCCTTATGGACACCTATAGCAATCAGCCCCAGCATTTT
TRBJ2-7	TRBD2	TRBV28	-	CASSSPGTSGSLSYEQYF	TGTGCCAGCAGTTCCCCCGGGACTAGCGGGAGCCTCTCCTACGAGCAGTACTTC
TRBJ1-5	-	TRBV28	-	CASSLTPARGNQPQHF	TGTGCCAGCAGTTTAACCCCGGCCCGGGGCAATCAGCCCCAGCATTTT
TRBJ2-3	TRBD2	TRBV3-1/TRBV3-2	few	CASSQDLAGVTDTQYF	TGTGCCAGCAGCCAAGATCTAGCGGGAGTCACAGATACGCAGTATTTT
TRBJ2-2	-	TRBV5-1	-	CASSTDTNRIGELFF	TGCGCCAGCAGCACGGACACGAATCGGATCGGGGAGCTGTTTTTT
TRBJ2-1	-	TRBV7-3	-	CASSLGPLLDDNEQFF	TGTGCCAGCAGCTTAGGTCCCCTTCTAGATGACAATGAGCAGTTCTTC
TRBJ2-5	TRBD2	TRBV5-1	-	CASSLAPASGRPVQETQYF	TGCGCCAGCAGCTTGGCTCCGGCTAGCGGGAGGCCTGTTCAAGAGACCCAGTACTTC
TRBJ1-2	-	TRBV27	-	CASSLSGGSDGYTF	TGTGCCAGCAGCCTCTCGGGGGGGTCCGATGGCTACACCTTC
TRBJ2-1	TRBD2	TRBV25-1	-	CASSSNSGTSYNEQFF	TGTGCCAGCAGTTCCAATAGCGGGACTTCCTACAATGAGCAGTTCTTC
TRBJ2-1	-	TRBV5-1	-	CASSLAGPFSSGSYNEQFF	TGCGCCAGCAGCTTGGCCGGGCCGTTCTCCTCGGGGTCCTACAATGAGCAGTTCTTC
TRBJ2-4	-	TRBV9	-	CASSVGGSENIQYF	TGTGCCAGCAGCGTAGGGGGTAGCGAAAACATTCAGTACTTC
TRBJ2-6	TRBD1	TRBV19	-	CASTLFGTGGYGANVLTF	TGTGCCAGTACCTTATTCGGGACAGGGGGCTATGGGGCCAACGTCCTGACTTTC
TRBJ2-3	TRBD1	TRBV4-1	-	CASSFLGTGISDTQYF	TGCGCCAGCAGCTTCCTTGGGACAGGGATTTCGGATACGCAGTATTTT
TRBJ2-7	-	TRBV3-1/TRBV3-2	-	CASSQVTVSSYEQYF	TGTGCCAGCAGCCAAGTCACGGTGAGCTCCTACGAGCAGTACTTC
TRBJ2-7	TRBD1	TRBV3-1/TRBV3-2	-	CASSQVGTGVLARRYEQYF	TGTGCCAGCAGCCAAGTCGGGACAGGGGTACTAGCCAGGCGCTACGAGCAGTACTTC
TRBJ2-2	TRBD1	TRBV28	-	CASLTDRGNTGELFF	TGTGCCAGCCTAACCGACAGGGGCAACACCGGGGAGCTGTTTTTT
TRBJ1-1	TRBD1	TRBV19	-	CASSDRGRGTEAFF	TGTGCCAGTAGTGACAGGGGGCGAGGCACTGAAGCTTTCTTT
TRBJ2-1	TRBD2	TRBV2	few	CASQGAKLAGGSNEQFF	TGTGCCAGTCAGGGGGCTAAACTAGCGGGAGGGTCCAATGAGCAGTTCTTC
TRBJ2-1	TRBD2	TRBV2	-	CASGTSGINEQFF	TGTGCCAGCGGGACTAGCGGGATCAATGAGCAGTTCTTC
TRBJ2-2	-	TRBV11-1	-	CASREGGELFF	TGTGCCAGCAGGGAGGGAGGGGAGCTGTTTTTT
TRBJ2-7	-	TRBV10-3	-	CAITESVHSYEQYF	TGTGCCATCACTGAGAGCGTTCACTCCTACGAGCAGTACTTC
TRBJ2-3	-	TRBV4-1	-	CASSPKQGSTDTQYF	TGCGCCAGCAGCCCCAAACAGGGCAGCACAGATACGCAGTATTTT
TRBJ2-1	-	TRBV18	-	CASSRTGAGTRSYNEQFF	TGTGCCAGCTCGCGGACAGGAGCCGGGACTAGAAGCTACAATGAGCAGTTCTTC
TRBJ1-1	-	TRBV12-3/TRBV12-4	-	CASSLGADPEAFF	TGTGCCAGCAGTTTGGGAGCGGACCCTGAAGCTTTCTTT
TRBJ2-2	-	TRBV7-3	few	CASSALDIRSGGELFF	TGTGCCAGCAGCGCGCTGGACATAAGGTCCGGCGGGGAGCTGTTTTTT
TRBJ2-1	TRBD2	TRBV11-2	-	CASSRLAGVGNEQFF	TGTGCCAGCAGCCGACTAGCGGGAGTAGGCAATGAGCAGTTCTTC
TRBJ2-5	TRBD2	TRBV15	-	CATSSWGGSEETQYF	TGTGCCACCAGCTCCTGGGGGGGGTCGGAGGAGACCCAGTACTTC
TRBJ2-2	TRBD2	TRBV11-2	-	CASSLVAGGTGELFF	TGTGCCAGCAGCTTAGTTGCGGGAGGAACCGGGGAGCTGTTTTTT
TRBJ2-7	TRBD2	TRBV7-8	-	CASSPISGRSGEQYF	TGTGCCAGCAGCCCGATTAGCGGGAGATCGGGCGAGCAGTACTTC
TRBJ2-5	-	TRBV9	-	CASSDPRGGQETQYF	TGTGCCAGCAGCGATCCCCGCGGAGGCCAAGAGACCCAGTACTTC
TRBJ1-6	-	TRBV4-1	few	CASSHFPRQAFNSPLHF	TGCGCCAGCAGCCATTTTCCCCGACAGGCTTTTAATTCACCCCTCCACTTT
TRBJ2-1	TRBD1	TRBV24-1	-	CATSDPTHRGNEQFF	TGTGCCACCAGTGATCCGACCCACAGGGGGAATGAGCAGTTCTTC
TRBJ2-7	TRBD2	TRBV27	-	CASSFSGVLYEQYF	TGTGCCAGCAGTTTCAGCGGGGTGCTATACGAGCAGTACTTC
TRBJ1-2	-	TRBV7-2	-	CASSLWTAIGYTF	TGTGCCAGCAGCTTATGGACAGCCATCGGCTACACCTTC
TRBJ2-7	TRBD2	TRBV9	few	CASSPTRGASGDYEQYF	TGTGCCAGCAGCCCCACCAGGGGGGCTAGCGGGGACTACGAGCAGTACTTC
TRBJ2-1	TRBD2	TRBV5-4	-	CASSSGTRHNEQFF	TGTGCCAGCAGCTCCGGGACTAGGCACAATGAGCAGTTCTTC
TRBJ2-5	-	TRBV28	-	CASRRAPGYQETQYF	TGTGCCAGCAGACGCGCCCCGGGGTACCAAGAGACCCAGTACTTC
TRBJ2-1	TRBD2	TRBV5-6	once	CASSLLAGNEQFF	TGTGCCAGCAGCTTGCTAGCGGGGAATGAGCAGTTCTTC
TRBJ1-2	-	TRBV5-4	-	CASSLLGLNYGYTF	TGTGCCAGCAGCTTGCTAGGACTTAACTATGGCTACACCTTC
TRBJ1-1	-	TRBV29-1	-	CSVEERRTEAFF	TGCAGCGTTGAAGAAAGGAGGACTGAAGCTTTCTTT
TRBJ1-1	-	TRBV2	-	CASRPSQVNTEAFF	TGTGCCAGCAGGCCTTCACAGGTGAACACTGAAGCTTTCTTT
TRBJ2-2	-	TRBV19	many	CASSLSVGDGTGELFF	TGTGCCAGTAGTCTTAGTGTCGGGGATGGAACCGGGGAGCTGTTTTTT
TRBJ1-5	-	TRBV19	-	CASKGEAQHF	TGTGCCAGTAAGGGAGAAGCCCAGCATTTT
TRBJ1-2	-	TRBV5-1	-	CASSITGYGYTF	TGCGCCAGCAGCATCACAGGTTATGGCTACACCTTC
TRBJ2-2	-	TRBV5-1	-	CASSLPDGLITGELFF	TGCGCCAGCAGCTTGCCCGATGGACTCATCACCGGGGAGCTGTTTTTT
TRBJ1-1	-	TRBV19	-	CASSIVAGELAEAFF	TGTGCCAGTAGTATAGTGGCAGGGGAACTCGCTGAAGCTTTCTTT
TRBJ2-3	-	TRBV6-1	-	CASSEVPAGDTQYF	TGTGCCAGCAGTGAAGTTCCGGCGGGAGATACGCAGTATTTT
TRBJ2-1	TRBD2	TRBV28	-	CASRASGRIEQFF	TGTGCCAGTAGGGCTAGCGGGAGGATTGAGCAGTTCTTC
TRBJ2-5	-	TRBV30	-	CAWSGVGPSGQETQYF	TGTGCCTGGAGTGGTGTGGGCCCGAGTGGTCAAGAGACCCAGTACTTC
TRBJ2-7	TRBD1	TRBV6-5	-	CASSRTGQGDEQYF	TGTGCCAGCAGCCGAACCGGACAGGGCGACGAGCAGTACTTC
TRBJ1-4	TRBD1	TRBV7-9	-	CASSLKTGWKANEKLFF	TGTGCCAGCAGCTTGAAGACAGGGTGGAAGGCTAATGAAAAACTGTTTTTT
TRBJ1-1	-	TRBV19	-	CASSMRQHTEAFF	TGTGCCAGTAGTATGCGGCAGCACACTGAAGCTTTCTTT
TRBJ1-1	-	TRBV12-3/TRBV12-4	-	CASSLGPTRVVF	TGTGCCAGCAGTTTAGGGCCCACTAGAGTAGTCTTT